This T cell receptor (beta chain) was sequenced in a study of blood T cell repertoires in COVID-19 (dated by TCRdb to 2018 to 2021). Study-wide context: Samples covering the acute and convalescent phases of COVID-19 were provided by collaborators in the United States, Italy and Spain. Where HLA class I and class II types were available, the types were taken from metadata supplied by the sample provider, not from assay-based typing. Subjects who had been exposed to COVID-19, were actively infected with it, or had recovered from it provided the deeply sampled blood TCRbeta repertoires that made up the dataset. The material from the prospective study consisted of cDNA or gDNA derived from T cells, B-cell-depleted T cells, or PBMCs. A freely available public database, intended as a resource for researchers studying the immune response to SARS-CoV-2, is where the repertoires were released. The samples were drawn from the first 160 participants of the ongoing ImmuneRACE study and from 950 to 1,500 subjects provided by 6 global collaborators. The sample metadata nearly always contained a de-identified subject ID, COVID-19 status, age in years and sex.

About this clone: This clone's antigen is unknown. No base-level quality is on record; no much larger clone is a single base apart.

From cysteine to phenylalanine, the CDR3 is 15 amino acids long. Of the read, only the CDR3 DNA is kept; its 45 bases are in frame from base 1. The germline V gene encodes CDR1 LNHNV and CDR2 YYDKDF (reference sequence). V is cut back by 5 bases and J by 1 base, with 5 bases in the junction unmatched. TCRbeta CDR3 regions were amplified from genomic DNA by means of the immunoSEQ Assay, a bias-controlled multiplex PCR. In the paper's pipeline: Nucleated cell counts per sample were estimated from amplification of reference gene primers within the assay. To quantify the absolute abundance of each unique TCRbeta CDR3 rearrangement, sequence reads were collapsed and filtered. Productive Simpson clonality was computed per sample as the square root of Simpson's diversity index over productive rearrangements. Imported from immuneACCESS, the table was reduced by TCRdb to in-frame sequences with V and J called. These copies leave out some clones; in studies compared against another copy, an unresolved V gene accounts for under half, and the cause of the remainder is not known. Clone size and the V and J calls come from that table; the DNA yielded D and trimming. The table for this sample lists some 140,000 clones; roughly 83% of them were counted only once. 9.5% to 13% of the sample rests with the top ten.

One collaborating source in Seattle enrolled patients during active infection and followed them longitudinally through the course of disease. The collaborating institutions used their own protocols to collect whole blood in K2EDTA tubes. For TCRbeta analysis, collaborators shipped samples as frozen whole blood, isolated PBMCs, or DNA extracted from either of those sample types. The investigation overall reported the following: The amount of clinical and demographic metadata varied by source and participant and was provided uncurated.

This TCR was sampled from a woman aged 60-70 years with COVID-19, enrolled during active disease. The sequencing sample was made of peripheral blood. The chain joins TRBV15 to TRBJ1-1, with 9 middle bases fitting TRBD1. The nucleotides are TGTGCCACCAGCGGTTGGACAGGGGAGAACACTGAAGCTTTCTTT. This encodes CATSGWTGENTEAFF.